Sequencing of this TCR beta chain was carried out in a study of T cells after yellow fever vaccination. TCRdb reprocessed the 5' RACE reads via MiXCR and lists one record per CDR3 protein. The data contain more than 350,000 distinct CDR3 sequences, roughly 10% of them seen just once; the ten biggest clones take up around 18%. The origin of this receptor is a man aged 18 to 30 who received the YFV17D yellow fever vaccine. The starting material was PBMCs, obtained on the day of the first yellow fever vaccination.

The CDR3 DNA follows: TGCAGTGCTAGCCTCCAGGCCGACGAGCAGTACTTC. Translating gives CSASLQADEQYF. This chain links TRBV20-1 with TRBJ2-7; the D is unclear. V gave up 3 bases and J gave up 5 bases, with 11 bases separating them. The CDR3 length is 12 residues. The germline gives CDR1 DFQATT, CDR2 SNEGSKA (reference sequence).